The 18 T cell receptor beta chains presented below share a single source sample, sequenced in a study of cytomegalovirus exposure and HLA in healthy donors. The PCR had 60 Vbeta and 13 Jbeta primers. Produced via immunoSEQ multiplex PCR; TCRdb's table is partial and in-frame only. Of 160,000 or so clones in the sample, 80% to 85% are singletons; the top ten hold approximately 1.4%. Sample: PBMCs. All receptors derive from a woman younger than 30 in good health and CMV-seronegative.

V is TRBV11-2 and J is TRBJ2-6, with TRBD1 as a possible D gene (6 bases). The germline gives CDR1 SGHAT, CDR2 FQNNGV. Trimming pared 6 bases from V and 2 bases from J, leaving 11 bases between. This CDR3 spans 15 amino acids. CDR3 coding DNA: TGTGCCAGCAGTCTCACAGGGACTGGGGCCAACGTCCTGACTTTC. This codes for CASSLTGTGANVLTF. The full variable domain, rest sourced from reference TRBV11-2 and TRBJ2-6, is EAGVAQSPRYKIIEKRQSVAFWCNPISGHATLYWYQQILGQGPKLLIQFQNNGVVDDSQLPKDRFSAERLKGVDSTLKIQPAKLEDSAVYLCASSLTGTGANVLTFGAGSRLTVL.

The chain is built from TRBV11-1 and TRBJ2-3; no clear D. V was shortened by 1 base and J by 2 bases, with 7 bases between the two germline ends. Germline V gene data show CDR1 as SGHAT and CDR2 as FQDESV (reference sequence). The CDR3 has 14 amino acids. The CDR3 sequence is CASSLGSHTDTQYF. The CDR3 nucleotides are TGTGCCAGCAGCTTAGGAAGCCACACAGATACGCAGTATTTT. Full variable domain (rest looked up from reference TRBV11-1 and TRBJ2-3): EAEVAQSPRYKITEKSQAVAFWCDPISGHATLYWYRQILGQGPELLVQFQDESVVDDSQLPKDRFSAERLKGVDSTLKIQPAELGDSAMYLCASSLGSHTDTQYFGPGTRLTVL.

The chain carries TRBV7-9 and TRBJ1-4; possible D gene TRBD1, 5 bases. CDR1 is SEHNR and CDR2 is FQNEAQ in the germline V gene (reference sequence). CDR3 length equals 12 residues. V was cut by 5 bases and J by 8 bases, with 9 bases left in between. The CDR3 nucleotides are TGTGCCAGCAGCCTCAACAGGGAAAAACTGTTTTTT. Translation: CASSLNREKLFF.

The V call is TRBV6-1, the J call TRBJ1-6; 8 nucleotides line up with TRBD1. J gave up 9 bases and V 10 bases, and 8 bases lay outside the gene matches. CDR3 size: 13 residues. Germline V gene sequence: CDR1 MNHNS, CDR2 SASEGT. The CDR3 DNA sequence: TGTGCCACCAGACAGGGGAGGAGTTCACCCCTCCACTTT. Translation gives CATRQGRSSPLHF.

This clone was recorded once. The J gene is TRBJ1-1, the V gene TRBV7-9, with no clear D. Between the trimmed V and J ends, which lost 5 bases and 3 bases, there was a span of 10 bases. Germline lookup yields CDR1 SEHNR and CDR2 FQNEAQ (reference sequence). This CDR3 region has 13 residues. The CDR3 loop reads CASSQQTDTEAFF. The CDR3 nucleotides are TGTGCCAGCAGCCAACAAACAGACACTGAAGCTTTCTTT.

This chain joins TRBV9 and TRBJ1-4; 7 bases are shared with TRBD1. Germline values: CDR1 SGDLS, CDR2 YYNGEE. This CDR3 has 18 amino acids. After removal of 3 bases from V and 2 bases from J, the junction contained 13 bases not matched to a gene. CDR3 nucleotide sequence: TGTGCCAGCAGCGCGCGGGCCGGAGGGACAGCTACTAATGAAAAACTGTTTTTT. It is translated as CASSARAGGTATNEKLFF.

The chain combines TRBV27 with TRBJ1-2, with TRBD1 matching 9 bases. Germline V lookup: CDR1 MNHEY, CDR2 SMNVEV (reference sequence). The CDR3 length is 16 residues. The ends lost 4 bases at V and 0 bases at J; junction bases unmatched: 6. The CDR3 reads CASSSSGQGTNYGYTF. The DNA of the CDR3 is TGTGCCAGCAGTTCATCGGGACAGGGAACTAACTATGGCTACACCTTC.

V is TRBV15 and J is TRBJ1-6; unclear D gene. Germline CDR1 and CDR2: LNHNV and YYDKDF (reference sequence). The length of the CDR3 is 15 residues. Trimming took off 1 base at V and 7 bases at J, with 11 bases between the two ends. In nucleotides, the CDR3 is TGTGCCACCAGCAGAGCGCGTAACTCAAATTCACCCCTCCACTTT. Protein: CATSRARNSNSPLHF.

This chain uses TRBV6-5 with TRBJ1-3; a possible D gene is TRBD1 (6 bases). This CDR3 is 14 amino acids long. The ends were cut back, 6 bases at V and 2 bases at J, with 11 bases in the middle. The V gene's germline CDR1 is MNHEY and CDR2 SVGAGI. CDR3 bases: TGTGCCAGCAGCCCAACAGGGACTGGAAACACCATATATTTT. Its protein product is CASSPTGTGNTIYF.

CDR3 in amino acids: CASSFFVEGYEQYF. The CDR3 DNA follows: TGTGCCAGCAGTTTCTTCGTCGAGGGCTACGAGCAGTACTTC. This chain uses TRBV27 with TRBJ2-5, with D perhaps TRBD2 (5 bases). The DNA end is a closer match to TRBJ2-7, so the J assignment may be wrong. The V gene's germline CDR1 is MNHEY and CDR2 SMNVEV (reference sequence). This CDR3 is 14 amino acids long.

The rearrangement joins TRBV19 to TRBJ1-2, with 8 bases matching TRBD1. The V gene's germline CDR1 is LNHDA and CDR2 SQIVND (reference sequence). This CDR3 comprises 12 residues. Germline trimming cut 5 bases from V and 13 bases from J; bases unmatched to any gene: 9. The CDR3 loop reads CASSPRDRSLTF. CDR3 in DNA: TGTGCCAGTAGTCCCCGGGACAGGTCGCTCACCTTC. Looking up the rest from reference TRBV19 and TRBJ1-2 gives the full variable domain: DGGITQSPKYLFRKEGQNVTLSCEQNLNHDAMYWYRQDPGQGLRLIYYSQIVNDFQKGDIAEGYSVSREKKESFPLTVTSAQKNPTAFYLCASSPRDRSLTFGSGTRLTVV.

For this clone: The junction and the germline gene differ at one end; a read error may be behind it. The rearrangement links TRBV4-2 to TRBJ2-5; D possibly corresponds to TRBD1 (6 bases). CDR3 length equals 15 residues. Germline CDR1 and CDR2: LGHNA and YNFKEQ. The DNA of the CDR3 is TGTGCCAGCAGCAAAGAACAGGGTTCTCAAGAGACCCAGTACTTC. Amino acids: CASSKEQGSQETQYF.

CDR3 sequence (DNA): TGTGCCAGTAGTCTTCTCCAGGGCCTCGAGCAGTACTTC. It yields the protein CASSLLQGLEQYF. The chain combines TRBV19 with TRBJ2-7, with a tentative D call TRBD1 (5 bases). V shed 5 bases and J shed 6 bases, with 14 bases lying between them. The CDR3 totals 13 residues. Germline V gives CDR1 LNHDA, CDR2 SQIVND (reference sequence).

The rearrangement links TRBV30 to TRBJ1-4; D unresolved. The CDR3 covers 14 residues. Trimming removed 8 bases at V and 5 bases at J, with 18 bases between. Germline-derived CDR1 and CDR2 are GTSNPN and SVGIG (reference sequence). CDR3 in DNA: TGTGCCGTGCAGGAAAACACCTTAAATGAAAAACTGTTTTTT. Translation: CAVQENTLNEKLFF. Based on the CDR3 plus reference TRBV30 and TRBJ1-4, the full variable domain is SQTIHQWPATLVQPVGSPLSLECTVEGTSNPNLYWYRQAAGRGLQLLFYSVGIGQISSEVPQNLSASRPQDRQFILSSKKLLLSDSGFYLCAVQENTLNEKLFFGSGTQLSVL.

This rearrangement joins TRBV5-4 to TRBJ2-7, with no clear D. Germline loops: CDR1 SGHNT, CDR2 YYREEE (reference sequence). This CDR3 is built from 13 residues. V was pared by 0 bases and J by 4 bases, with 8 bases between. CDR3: CASSLARGYEQYF. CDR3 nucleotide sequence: TGTGCCAGCAGCTTGGCCAGAGGATACGAGCAGTACTTC.

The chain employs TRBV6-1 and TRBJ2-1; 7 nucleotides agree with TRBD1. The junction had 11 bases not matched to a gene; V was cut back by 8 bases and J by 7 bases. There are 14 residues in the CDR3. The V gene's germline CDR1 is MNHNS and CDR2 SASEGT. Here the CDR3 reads CASDSRQGTNEQFF. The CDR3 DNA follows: TGTGCCAGCGATTCCCGACAGGGAACTAATGAGCAGTTCTTC.

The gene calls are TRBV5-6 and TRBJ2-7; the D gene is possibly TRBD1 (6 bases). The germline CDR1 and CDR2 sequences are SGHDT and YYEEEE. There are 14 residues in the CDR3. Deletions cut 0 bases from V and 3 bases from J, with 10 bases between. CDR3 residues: CASSLAGTYYEQYF. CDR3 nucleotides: TGTGCCAGCAGCTTGGCGGGGACATACTACGAGCAGTACTTC.

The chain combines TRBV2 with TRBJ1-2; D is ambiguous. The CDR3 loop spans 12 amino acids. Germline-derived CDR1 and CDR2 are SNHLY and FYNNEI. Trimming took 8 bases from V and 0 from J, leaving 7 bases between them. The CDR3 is CASSGTNYGYTF. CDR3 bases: TGTGCCAGCTCAGGCACTAACTATGGCTACACCTTC.